This is a list of T cell receptor beta chains from one sample in a study of metastatic and nonmetastatic thyroid tumors. With MiXCR, TCRdb reprocessed the PCR reads. Of about 93,000 clones listed, about 12% are singletons. Sequencing was carried out using blood. The receptor set was obtained from a female donor with papillary thyroid cancer or a benign thyroid nodule (not recorded which). Some clones in this sample may be carry-over from other donors' samples. Both conserved end residues are part of each CDR3. The D gene is left open where the match is weak. Size tells how often a clone was seen (once, few, many) or the class of an expanded clone, and some rows leave it out.

V gene	J gene	clone size	D gene	CDR3 protein	CDR3 DNA
TRBV6-1	TRBJ1-6	.	.	CASSPWSERFSSPLHF	TGTGCCAGCAGCCCATGGTCTGAGCGATTTAGTTCACCCCTCCACTTT
TRBV19	TRBJ1-5	many	TRBD1	CASRTTTGDDQPQHF	TGTGCCAGTAGGACCACGACAGGGGACGATCAGCCCCAGCATTTT
TRBV11-1	TRBJ2-2	many	TRBD2	CASSPTSGLNTGELFF	TGTGCCAGCAGCCCTACTAGCGGGCTGAACACCGGGGAGCTGTTTTTT
TRBV19	TRBJ1-2	many	.	CASSGGRIYGYTF	TGTGCCAGTAGTGGGGGACGGATCTATGGCTACACCTTC
TRBV7-8	TRBJ2-7	many	.	CASSLALGGEQYF	TGTGCCAGCAGCTTAGCGCTAGGAGGAGAGCAGTACTTC
TRBV20-1	TRBJ2-5	many	.	CSARDRLGGETQYF	TGCAGTGCTAGAGATCGGCTAGGGGGAGAGACCCAGTACTTC
TRBV20-1	TRBJ2-3	many	.	CSASGTVSTDTQYF	TGCAGTGCTAGCGGGACCGTCTCCACAGATACGCAGTATTTT
TRBV6-1	TRBJ2-1	many	.	CASMMGRQNNEQFF	TGTGCCAGCATGATGGGAAGACAGAACAATGAGCAGTTCTTC
TRBV15	TRBJ2-7	many	TRBD1	CATSWGQGSYEQYF	TGTGCCACCAGCTGGGGACAGGGGTCCTACGAGCAGTACTTC
TRBV28	TRBJ1-5	.	.	CASSLTGAGHINQPQHF	TGTGCCAGCAGTTTAACGGGTGCTGGACATATTAATCAGCCCCAGCATTTT
TRBV9	TRBJ1-6	many	.	CASSVDSNSPLHF	TGTGCCAGCAGCGTAGACAGTAATTCACCCCTCCACTTT
TRBV29-1	TRBJ1-1	many	.	CSVARSNTEAFF	TGCAGCGTTGCCAGGTCGAACACTGAAGCTTTCTTT
TRBV3-1	TRBJ2-1	many	TRBD2	CASSHDRTSGNNEQFF	TGTGCCAGCAGCCACGACAGGACTAGCGGGAACAATGAGCAGTTCTTC
TRBV5-1	TRBJ2-2	many	.	CASSTNTGELFF	TGCGCCAGCAGCACGAACACCGGGGAGCTGTTTTTT
TRBV20-1	TRBJ1-2	.	TRBD1	CSARGTGGTHGYTF	TGCAGTGCTAGGGGGACAGGGGGAACGCATGGCTACACCTTC
TRBV18	TRBJ1-2	many	.	CASSPVGDYGYTF	TGTGCCAGCTCCCCCGTGGGGGACTATGGCTACACCTTC
TRBV5-6	TRBJ2-1	many	.	CASSLGRGRNEQFF	TGTGCCAGCAGCTTGGGGAGGGGGAGGAATGAGCAGTTCTTC
TRBV7-3	TRBJ1-6	many	.	CASSGGAYNSPLHF	TGTGCCAGCAGCGGGGGCGCCTATAATTCACCCCTCCACTTT
TRBV14	TRBJ2-7	many	.	CASSQDPLTREQYF	TGTGCCAGCAGCCAAGATCCCCTGACTAGGGAGCAGTACTTC
TRBV12-3/TRBV12-4	TRBJ2-1	many	TRBD2	CASSLVSGHYNEQFF	TGTGCCAGCAGTTTAGTTAGCGGGCACTACAATGAGCAGTTCTTC
TRBV9	TRBJ2-5	.	TRBD1	CASSAGQGQETQYF	TGTGCCAGCAGCGCCGGACAGGGTCAAGAGACCCAGTACTTC
TRBV7-9	TRBJ2-1	.	TRBD2	CASSLARGVWDEQFF	TGTGCCAGCAGCTTAGCTCGGGGGGTTTGGGATGAGCAGTTCTTC
TRBV5-5	TRBJ2-2	many	.	CASSLLGENTGELFF	TGTGCCAGCAGCTTGTTGGGGGAAAACACCGGGGAGCTGTTTTTT
TRBV5-1	TRBJ2-1	many	TRBD2	CASSGTSGDNEQFF	TGCGCCAGCAGCGGGACTAGTGGCGACAATGAGCAGTTCTTC
TRBV30	TRBJ1-2	.	.	CAGARASYGYTF	TGTGCCGGAGCCCGGGCCAGCTATGGCTACACCTTC
TRBV5-1	TRBJ1-2	many	.	CASSFSGENGYTF	TGCGCCAGCAGCTTTAGTGGGGAAAATGGCTACACCTTC
TRBV20-1	TRBJ2-7	.	.	CSATDRYSYYEQYF	TGCAGTGCTACCGACAGGTACTCGTACTACGAGCAGTACTTC
TRBV5-1	TRBJ2-7	many	TRBD2	CASSLDRGSSYEQYF	TGCGCCAGCAGCTTGGATCGCGGGAGCTCCTACGAGCAGTACTTC
TRBV30	TRBJ1-3	.	.	CAWRTHSSGNTIYF	TGTGCCTGGAGGACACACTCCTCTGGAAACACCATATATTTT
TRBV5-1	TRBJ2-1	many	.	CASSLSLGNNEQFF	TGCGCCAGCAGCCTCAGCCTGGGGAACAATGAGCAGTTCTTC
TRBV25-1	TRBJ2-1	many	.	CASSVSEYNEQFF	TGTGCCAGCAGTGTATCGGAGTACAATGAGCAGTTCTTC
TRBV28	TRBJ2-7	many	TRBD2	CASSSGTSGNPGEQYF	TGTGCCAGCAGTTCCGGGACTAGCGGGAACCCTGGCGAGCAGTACTTC
TRBV7-3	TRBJ2-1	many	TRBD2	CASSSGLVGRNEQFF	TGTGCCAGCAGCTCGGGACTAGTAGGGAGGAATGAGCAGTTCTTC
TRBV12-3/TRBV12-4	TRBJ2-2	many	.	CASSSQVKAGELFF	TGTGCCAGCAGTTCGCAAGTTAAGGCCGGGGAGCTGTTTTTT
TRBV30	TRBJ2-7	many	.	CAWSVSKGMVTPVF	TGTGCCTGGAGTGTATCTAAAGGGATGGTAACCCCAGTCTTC
TRBV12-3/TRBV12-4	TRBJ2-2	many	.	CASSRGAPGELFF	TGTGCCAGCAGTCGGGGGGCCCCCGGGGAGCTGTTTTTT
TRBV2	TRBJ2-1	many	.	CASRRVDEQFF	TGTGCCAGCAGAAGGGTAGATGAGCAGTTCTTC
TRBV9	TRBJ2-1	many	.	CASSVVNSGNEQFF	TGTGCCAGCAGCGTAGTTAATAGCGGCAATGAGCAGTTCTTC
TRBV20-1	TRBJ1-2	many	TRBD1	CSASTGLDGYTF	TGCAGTGCCTCGACAGGGCTGGATGGCTACACCTTC
TRBV12-5	TRBJ1-4	few	TRBD1	CGSTGVNEKLFF	TGTGGCTCGACAGGGGTTAATGAAAAACTGTTTTTT
TRBV30	TRBJ2-6	many	TRBD1	CACDGQGKTGANVLTF	TGTGCCTGTGATGGACAGGGGAAGACTGGGGCCAACGTCCTGACTTTC
TRBV6-2/TRBV6-3	TRBJ1-2	many	.	CASSYESFYGYTF	TGTGCCAGCAGTTACGAGAGCTTCTATGGCTACACCTTC
TRBV15	TRBJ1-2	many	TRBD1	CATSRAGTGKSGGYTF	TGTGCCACCAGCAGGGCCGGGACAGGCAAGTCGGGCGGCTACACCTTC
TRBV27	TRBJ2-3	few	TRBD2	CASKTSGTSGSGSDTQYF	TGTGCCAGCAAGACCTCCGGGACTAGCGGGAGTGGGTCAGATACGCAGTATTTT
TRBV30	TRBJ1-6	many	.	CAWSGVLSYNSPLHF	TGTGCCTGGAGTGGTGTGCTGTCCTATAATTCACCCCTCCACTTT
TRBV4-2	TRBJ1-3	many	.	CASSQDINPPGRSVGNTIYF	TGTGCCAGCAGCCAAGATATAAATCCCCCCGGGCGGTCTGTTGGAAACACCATATATTTT
TRBV7-2	TRBJ2-3	many	.	CASSKPDTDTQYF	TGTGCCAGCAGCAAGCCAGATACAGATACGCAGTATTTT
TRBV6-2/TRBV6-3	TRBJ2-7	many	TRBD2	CASRSPGYGGKQYF	TGTGCCAGCAGGTCTCCGGGTTACGGGGGGAAGCAGTACTTC
TRBV7-4	TRBJ2-1	many	.	CASSGDRTLTGVKGNEQFF	TGTGCCAGCAGCGGTGACCGAACCCTTACGGGAGTGAAAGGGAATGAGCAGTTCTTC